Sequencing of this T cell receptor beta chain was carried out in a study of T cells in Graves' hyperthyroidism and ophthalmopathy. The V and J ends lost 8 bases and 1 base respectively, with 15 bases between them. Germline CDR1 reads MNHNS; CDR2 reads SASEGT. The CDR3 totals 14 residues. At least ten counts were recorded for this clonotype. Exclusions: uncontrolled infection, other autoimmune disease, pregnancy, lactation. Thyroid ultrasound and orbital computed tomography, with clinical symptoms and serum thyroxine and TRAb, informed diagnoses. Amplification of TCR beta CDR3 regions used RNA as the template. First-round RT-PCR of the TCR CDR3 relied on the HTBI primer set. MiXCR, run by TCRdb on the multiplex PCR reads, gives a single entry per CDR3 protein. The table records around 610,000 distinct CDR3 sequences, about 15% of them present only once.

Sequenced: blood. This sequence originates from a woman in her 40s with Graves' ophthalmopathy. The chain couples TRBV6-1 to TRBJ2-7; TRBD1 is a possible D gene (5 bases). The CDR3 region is CASQGAEISYEQYF. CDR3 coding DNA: TGTGCCAGCCAGGGCGCAGAGATATCCTACGAGCAGTACTTC.